The next 27 T cell receptor beta chains were all read from a single sample in a study of siplizumab effects on memory and regulatory T cells. Clones were sequenced by immunoSEQ multiplex PCR, and TCRdb holds only the in-frame ones, with some missing. Of more than 95,000 clones in the sample, 90% to 95% were seen once. Sequences were obtained from CD4+ T cells sorted from blood. The receptors originated from a human donor in good health.

The J gene is TRBJ2-3, the V gene TRBV7-9; TRBD2 matches at 8 bases. Germline trimming cut 5 bases from V and 3 bases from J; bases unmatched to any gene: 7. Germline-derived CDR1 and CDR2 are SEHNR and FQNEAQ (reference sequence). This CDR3 contains 15 residues. For the CDR3, the DNA is TGTGCCAGCAGCCTACTAGCGGTGAGGACAGATACGCAGTATTTT. Protein sequence: CASSLLAVRTDTQYF.

This chain joins TRBV29-1 and TRBJ1-2; D ambiguous. Trimming removed 3 bases from V and 1 base from J, with 9 bases in between. From germline, CDR1 is SQVTM and CDR2 ANQGSEA. CDR3 size: 13 residues. As DNA, the CDR3 is TGCAGCGTTGACCTGGATAATAACTATGGCTACACCTTC. It is translated as CSVDLDNNYGYTF.

The chain combines TRBV5-1 with TRBJ1-2; D may be TRBD1 (5 bases). The CDR3 has 17 amino acids. Germline loops: CDR1 SGHRS, CDR2 YFSETQ. V was pared by 4 bases and J by 3 bases, with 22 bases between. The CDR3 region has the DNA TGCGCCAGCAGCAACGGACAAGAGGTTGTCTCCTACTATGGCTACACCTTC. Translation: CASSNGQEVVSYYGYTF.

The chain employs TRBV14 and TRBJ2-2; D remains ambiguous. Per the germline V gene, CDR1 is SGHDN and CDR2 is FVKESK. With 0 bases removed from V and 6 bases from J, the gap between germline ends came to 8 bases. The CDR3 is 14 amino acids. The CDR3: CASSQELLPGELFF. The DNA of the CDR3 is TGTGCCAGCAGCCAAGAACTCCTCCCCGGGGAGCTGTTTTTT. Full variable domain (rest looked up from reference TRBV14 and TRBJ2-2): EAGVTQFPSHSVIEKGQTVTLRCDPISGHDNLYWYRRVMGKEIKFLLHFVKESKQDESGMPNNRFLAERTGGTYSTLKVQPAELEDSGVYFCASSQELLPGELFFGEGSRLTVL.

The rearrangement joins TRBV10-3 to TRBJ2-1; 9 bases are shared with TRBD1. With 2 bases clipped from V and 15 bases from J, the junction kept 5 bases outside the gene matches. Germline lookup yields CDR1 ENHRY and CDR2 SYGVKD. The CDR3 is made up of 12 amino acids. The CDR3 protein is CAISEGTGSRFF. As DNA, the CDR3 is TGTGCCATCAGTGAGGGGACAGGGTCACGGTTCTTC.

The V call is TRBV19, the J call TRBJ2-2; 8 bases are a match to TRBD2. The junction had 5 bases not matched to a gene; V was cut back by 7 bases and J by 4 bases. There are 14 residues in the CDR3. The germline CDR1 and CDR2 sequences are LNHDA and SQIVND (reference sequence). The CDR3 region is CASTPGGGTGELFF. DNA for the CDR3: TGTGCCAGTACCCCGGGGGGGGGCACCGGGGAGCTGTTTTTT. The complete variable domain, with remaining parts taken from reference TRBV19 and TRBJ2-2, reads DGGITQSPKYLFRKEGQNVTLSCEQNLNHDAMYWYRQDPGQGLRLIYYSQIVNDFQKGDIAEGYSVSREKKESFPLTVTSAQKNPTAFYLCASTPGGGTGELFFGEGSRLTVL.

The chain joins TRBV4-2 to TRBJ2-1; D possibly corresponds to TRBD2 (6 bases). The CDR3 consists of 17 residues. Germline V lookup: CDR1 LGHNA, CDR2 YNFKEQ. With 1 base removed from V and 0 bases from J, the gap between germline ends came to 13 bases. CDR3 protein: CASSQVNVGSSYNEQFF. Here the CDR3 DNA reads TGTGCCAGCAGCCAAGTCAACGTCGGGAGCTCCTACAATGAGCAGTTCTTC.

The V call is TRBV18, the J call TRBJ2-3; 8 bases are a match to TRBD1. Germline V gene sequence: CDR1 KGHSH, CDR2 LQKENI. Trimming at V came to 4 bases and at J to 5 bases, leaving 8 bases not matched to a gene. There are 15 residues in the CDR3. The CDR3 here is CASSRGQATLDTQYF. CDR3 nucleotide sequence: TGTGCCAGCTCACGGGGACAGGCTACCTTAGATACGCAGTATTTT. Full variable domain (remainder filled in from reference TRBV18 and TRBJ2-3): NAGVMQNPRHLVRRRGQEARLRCSPMKGHSHVYWYRQLPEEGLKFMVYLQKENIIDESGMPKERFSAEFPKEGPSILRIQQVVRGDSAAYFCASSRGQATLDTQYFGPGTRLTVL.

This clone occurred once. The gene calls are TRBV5-1 and TRBJ2-7; weak D call: TRBD2 (6 bases). V was trimmed by 0 bases and J by 2 bases, leaving 15 bases between them. Germline values: CDR1 SGHRS, CDR2 YFSETQ. The CDR3 length is 16 residues. The CDR3 loop is CASSLEPQRAPYEQYF. CDR3 nucleotide sequence: TGCGCCAGCAGCTTGGAGCCCCAGCGGGCTCCCTACGAGCAGTACTTC.

The chain employs TRBV5-1 and TRBJ1-2; 7 nucleotides agree with TRBD1. The V and J ends lost 4 bases and 2 bases, in that order; junction bases with no gene match: 8. This CDR3 is 15 amino acids long. The V gene's germline CDR1 is SGHRS and CDR2 YFSETQ. The CDR3 loop is CASSPRTGENYGYTF. CDR3 in DNA: TGCGCCAGCAGCCCGAGGACAGGCGAGAACTATGGCTACACCTTC.

The chain uses TRBV29-1 and TRBJ2-7; no clear D. V lost 3 bases and J lost 4, with 19 bases in between. The CDR3 loop spans 15 amino acids. Germline CDR1 reads SQVTM; CDR2 reads ANQGSEA. For the CDR3, the DNA is TGCAGCGTTGAGACCCCGGCCGGAGCCGGGTACGAGCAGTACTTC. The encoded protein is CSVETPAGAGYEQYF.

This chain links TRBV28 with TRBJ2-5; no clear D gene. The J call may be in error: the DNA end matches TRBJ2-7 better. The germline V gene has CDR1 MDHEN and CDR2 SYDVKM. The CDR3 sequence is 15 residues long. The DNA for the CDR3 is TGTGCCAGCAGTCCACCGACGCACGCAGGCTACGAGCAGTACTTC. It specifies CASSPPTHAGYEQYF.

The J gene is TRBJ2-1, the V gene TRBV6-6; 10 bases are a match to TRBD2. The germline V gene has CDR1 MNHNY and CDR2 SVGAGI (reference sequence). This CDR3 is 15 amino acids long. Trimming took 2 bases from V and 8 from J; bases not matched to a gene: 6. DNA for the CDR3: TGTGCCAGCAGTTACACGCTAGCGGGAGTGGATGAGCAGTTCTTC. Amino acids: CASSYTLAGVDEQFF.

The chain has TRBV19 and TRBJ2-3; the match to TRBD1 covers 9 bases. The CDR3 totals 17 residues. V was pared by 5 bases and J by 1 base, with 10 bases of the junction left unmatched. From germline, CDR1 is LNHDA and CDR2 SQIVND (reference sequence). The DNA for the CDR3 is TGTGCCAGTAGTCGCAGGCACACAGGGGGCGGCACAGATACGCAGTATTTT. Its translation: CASSRRHTGGGTDTQYF.

This clone was observed once. The V gene is TRBV15, the J gene TRBJ1-5; D is unclear. From germline, CDR1 is LNHNV and CDR2 YYDKDF (reference sequence). This CDR3 comprises 14 residues. V shed 0 bases and J shed 7 bases, with 10 bases lying between them. CDR3 coding DNA: TGTGCCACCAGCAGAGAACCGATGGTCCAGCCCCAGCATTTT. Protein sequence: CATSREPMVQPQHF.

Turning to this clone: This sample includes further DNA sequences coding for the same CDR3. The chain is built from TRBV18 and TRBJ2-5; the D is unclear. This CDR3 region has 14 residues. Germline V gives CDR1 KGHSH, CDR2 LQKENI. V lost 3 bases, J lost 3 bases, and 11 bases lay in between. The CDR3 loop is CASSPPTREETQYF. DNA of the CDR3: TGTGCCAGCTCACCGCCTACCCGGGAAGAGACCCAGTACTTC.

The chain is built from TRBV27 and TRBJ2-7; D not certain. The CDR3 has 11 residues. The germline V and J ends were trimmed by 5 bases and 3 bases, with 5 bases remaining between them. Germline V lookup: CDR1 MNHEY, CDR2 SMNVEV (reference sequence). The CDR3 DNA is TGTGCCAGCAGTGACCACTACGAGCAGTACTTC. Its protein is CASSDHYEQYF.

The chain is built from TRBV7-8 and TRBJ1-5; weak D call: TRBD1 (5 bases). The germline CDR1 and CDR2 sequences are SGHVS and FQNEAQ. The germline V and J ends were trimmed by 1 base and 1 base, with 8 bases remaining between them. The CDR3 runs to 15 residues. CDR3 nucleotides: TGTGCCAGCAGCTTAGTAAGGGACAGCAATCAGCCCCAGCATTTT. It encodes CASSLVRDSNQPQHF. Full variable domain (remainder filled in from reference TRBV7-8 and TRBJ1-5): GAGVSQSPRYKVAKRGQDVALRCDPISGHVSLFWYQQALGQGPEFLTYFQNEAQLDKSGLPSDRFFAERPEGSVSTLKIQRTQQEDSAVYLCASSLVRDSNQPQHFGDGTRLSIL.

The chain combines TRBV10-3 with TRBJ2-2; tentatively, D is TRBD2 (6 bases). Trimming pared 10 bases from V and 1 base from J, leaving 10 bases between. This CDR3 has 13 residues. Per germline, CDR1 ENHRY and CDR2 SYGVKD. The CDR3 bases are TGTGCCACCCAGACTAGGAACACCGGGGAGCTGTTTTTT. Protein product: CATQTRNTGELFF.

The chain links TRBV15 to TRBJ2-5; D call uncertain. Germline V gene data show CDR1 as LNHNV and CDR2 as YYDKDF (reference sequence). With 5 bases removed from V and 4 bases from J, the gap between germline ends came to 11 bases. This CDR3 has 13 residues. The CDR3 sequence: CATSVGSTETQYF. The CDR3 region has the DNA TGTGCCACCAGCGTGGGGTCCACAGAGACCCAGTACTTC.

V and J are TRBV30 and TRBJ2-7, with D possibly being TRBD2 (6 bases). The germline V and J ends were trimmed by 3 bases and 1 base, with 10 bases remaining between them. The CDR3 sequence is 13 residues long. CDR1 and CDR2 (germline): GTSNPN, SVGIG (reference sequence). The CDR3 DNA follows: TGTGCCTGGAGCCTTGGGGGGTCCTACGAGCAGTACTTC. Protein product: CAWSLGGSYEQYF. The complete variable domain, with remaining parts taken from reference TRBV30 and TRBJ2-7, reads SQTIHQWPATLVQPVGSPLSLECTVEGTSNPNLYWYRQAAGRGLQLLFYSVGIGQISSEVPQNLSASRPQDRQFILSSKKLLLSDSGFYLCAWSLGGSYEQYFGPGTRLTVT.

CDR3 residues: CASRTSGPDTQYF. CDR3 DNA sequence: TGTGCCAGCCGAACTAGCGGGCCGGATACGCAGTATTTT. V is TRBV25-1 and J is TRBJ2-3, with 9 bases identical to TRBD2. The germline V gene encodes CDR1 MGHDK and CDR2 SYGVNS. Losses at the gene ends were 8 bases for V and 6 bases for J; bases not matched to a gene: 6. CDR3 size: 13 residues. Full variable domain (missing parts from reference TRBV25-1 and TRBJ2-3): EADIYQTPRYLVIGTGKKITLECSQTMGHDKMYWYQQDPGMELHLIHYSYGVNSTEKGDLSSESTVSRIRTEHFPLTLESARPSHTSQYLCASRTSGPDTQYFGPGTRLTVL.

This chain joins TRBV6-5 and TRBJ2-3; D remains unclear. This CDR3 has 12 amino acids. The germline V gene encodes CDR1 MNHEY and CDR2 SVGAGI. V lost 6 bases, J lost 0 bases, and 4 bases lay in between. For the CDR3, the DNA is TGTGCCAGCAGCCCTAGCACAGATACGCAGTATTTT. It yields the protein CASSPSTDTQYF.

The rearrangement joins TRBV4-1 to TRBJ2-1; 13 bases line up with TRBD2. Germline V gene lookup returns CDR1 MGHRA and CDR2 YSYEKL. This CDR3 has 18 amino acids. J was trimmed by 6 bases and V by 3 bases; bases with no gene match: 11. CDR3: CASSHQGLAGESGNEQFF. CDR3 DNA sequence: TGCGCCAGCAGCCACCAAGGACTAGCGGGAGAGAGTGGCAATGAGCAGTTCTTC.

The chain couples TRBV7-3 to TRBJ2-2, with TRBD2 identical over 7 bases. The CDR3 consists of 16 residues. Germline V gene sequence: CDR1 SGHTA, CDR2 FQGTGA. The V segment lost 0 bases and the J segment 4 bases; nucleotides outside the gene matches: 5. The CDR3 region is CASSLTGGSATGELFF. Here the CDR3 DNA reads TGTGCCAGCAGCTTAACGGGGGGGTCGGCCACCGGGGAGCTGTTTTTT.

This clone was observed a few times. The rearrangement joins TRBV7-8 to TRBJ1-6; unclear D gene. CDR1 and CDR2 (germline): SGHVS, FQNEAQ. This CDR3 has 13 amino acids. With 1 base removed from V and 7 bases from J, the gap between germline ends came to 5 bases. The CDR3 DNA reads TGTGCCAGCAGCTTAGTGGTAAATTCACCCCTCCACTTT. Protein sequence: CASSLVVNSPLHF.

The V and J genes are TRBV7-2 and TRBJ2-7; 8 bases agree with TRBD1. This CDR3 is 12 amino acids long. In germline, CDR1 is SGHTA, CDR2 FQGNSA. The ends lost 5 bases at V and 9 bases at J; junction bases unmatched: 6. CDR3 bases: TGTGCCAGCAGCGTAGACAGGGGTCGGCAGTACTTC. It codes for CASSVDRGRQYF.